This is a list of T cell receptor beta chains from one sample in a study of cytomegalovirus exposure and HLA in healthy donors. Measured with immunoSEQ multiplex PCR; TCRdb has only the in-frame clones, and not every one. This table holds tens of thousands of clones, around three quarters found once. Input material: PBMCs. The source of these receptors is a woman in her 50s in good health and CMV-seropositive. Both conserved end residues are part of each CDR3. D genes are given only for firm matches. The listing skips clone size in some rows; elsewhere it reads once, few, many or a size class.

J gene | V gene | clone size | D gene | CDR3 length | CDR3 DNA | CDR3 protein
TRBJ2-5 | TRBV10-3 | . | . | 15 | TGTGCCATCAGTGAGCAGAGCGGGCCCCAAGAGACCCAGTACTTC | CAISEQSGPQETQYF
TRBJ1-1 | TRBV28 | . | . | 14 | TGTGCCAGCAGTTTAGTCGGCGGGAACACTGAAGCTTTCTTT | CASSLVGGNTEAFF
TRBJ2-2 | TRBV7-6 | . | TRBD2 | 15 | TGTGCCAGCAGCTCGGGGGGAATAGGGACCGGGGAGCTGTTTTTT | CASSSGGIGTGELFF
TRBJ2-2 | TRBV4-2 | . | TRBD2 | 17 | TGTGCCAGCAGCCAACATGCTAGCGGGAGTGGTACCGGGGAGCTGTTTTTT | CASSQHASGSGTGELFF
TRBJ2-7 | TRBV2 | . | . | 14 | TGTGCCAGCAGTGAATTTAGGACTCCCTACGAGCAGTACTTC | CASSEFRTPYEQYF
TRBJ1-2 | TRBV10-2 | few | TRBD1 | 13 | TGCGCCAGCAAACGGGACAGGGTTTATGGCTACACCTTC | CASKRDRVYGYTF
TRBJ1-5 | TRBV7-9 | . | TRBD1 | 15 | TGTGCCAGCAGCTTAACACAGGGGAAGGGTCAGCCCCAGCATTTT | CASSLTQGKGQPQHF
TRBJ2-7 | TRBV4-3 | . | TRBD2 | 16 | TGCGCCAGCAGCCAAGTGGCGACTAGCGCTTACTACGAGCAGTACTTC | CASSQVATSAYYEQYF
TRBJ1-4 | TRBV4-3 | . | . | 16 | TGCGCCAGCAGCCAACGGCAGGAGGCAACTAATGAAAAACTGTTTTTT | CASSQRQEATNEKLFF
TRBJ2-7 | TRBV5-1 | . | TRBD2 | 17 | TGCGCCAGCAGCTTGTACCCACGGGGGGACCGCAACTACGAGCAGTACTTC | CASSLYPRGDRNYEQYF
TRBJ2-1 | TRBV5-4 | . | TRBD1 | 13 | TGTGCCAGCAGCACCGACAGGGGGCAAGAGCAGTTCTTC | CASSTDRGQEQFF
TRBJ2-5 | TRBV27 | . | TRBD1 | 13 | TGTGCCAGCAGACTCCTCAGGGGGGAGACCCAGTACTTC | CASRLLRGETQYF
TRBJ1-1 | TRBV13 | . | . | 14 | TGTGCCAGCAGCCCGAAGCGGGGTGGCACTGAAGCTTTCTTT | CASSPKRGGTEAFF
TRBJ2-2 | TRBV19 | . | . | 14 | TGTGCCAGTAGTATATCCCTGAACACCGGGGAGCTGTTTTTT | CASSISLNTGELFF
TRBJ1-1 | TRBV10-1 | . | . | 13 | TGCGCCAGCAGTGCAGGTCAAAACACTGAAGCTTTCTTT | CASSAGQNTEAFF
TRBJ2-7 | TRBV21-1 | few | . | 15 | TGTGCCAGCATCTGCCGGGACGGGAGCTCCTACGAGCAGTACTTC | CASICRDGSSYEQYF
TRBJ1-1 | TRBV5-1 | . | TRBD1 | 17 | TGCGCCAGCAGCTTGGCCCGGACAGGGGGTCAGAACACTGAAGCTTTCTTT | CASSLARTGGQNTEAFF
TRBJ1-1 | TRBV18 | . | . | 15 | TGTGCCAGCTCACCACCGAATGGAGATCGCACTGAAGCTTTCTTT | CASSPPNGDRTEAFF
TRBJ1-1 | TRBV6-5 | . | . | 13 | TGTGCCAGCAGTCAACAGGGCGGCACTGAAGCTTTCTTT | CASSQQGGTEAFF
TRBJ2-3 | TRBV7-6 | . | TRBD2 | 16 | TGTGCCAGCAGCTTAGTGGTAGCGGGAGTGGCAGATACGCAGTATTTT | CASSLVVAGVADTQYF
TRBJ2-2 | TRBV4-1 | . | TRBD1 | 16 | TGCGCCAGCAGCCGACCCGGGACAGGGGCGGGCGGGGAGCTGTTTTTT | CASSRPGTGAGGELFF
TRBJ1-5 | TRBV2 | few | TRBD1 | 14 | TGTGCCAGCAGTGCGGGACAGGGGACCCCGCCCCAGCATTTT | CASSAGQGTPPQHF
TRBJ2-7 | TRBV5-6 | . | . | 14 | TGTGCCAGCAGCTTGGGAGGGCTAGGCTACGAGCAGTACTTC | CASSLGGLGYEQYF
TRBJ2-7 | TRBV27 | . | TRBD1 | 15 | TGTGCCAGCAGTTTATACCTGGGACAGGGGGACGAGCAGTACTTC | CASSLYLGQGDEQYF
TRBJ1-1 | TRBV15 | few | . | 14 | TGTGCCACCAGCACACGGAGGGGGGGCACTGAAGCTTTCTTT | CATSTRRGGTEAFF
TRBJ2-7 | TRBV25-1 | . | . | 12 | TGTGCCAGCAGTGAATACAGTTACGAGCAGTACTTC | CASSEYSYEQYF
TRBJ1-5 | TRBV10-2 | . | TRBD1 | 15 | TGCGCCAGCAGCCAGGGACAGGGGAATTTCCAGCCCCAGCATTTT | CASSQGQGNFQPQHF
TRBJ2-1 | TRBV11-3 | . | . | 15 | TGTGCCAGCAGCTTAGCAGCGGGTTACTACAATGAGCAGTTCTTC | CASSLAAGYYNEQFF
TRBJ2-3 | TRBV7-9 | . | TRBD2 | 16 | TGTGCCAGCAGCTCGGGACTAGCGGGGGGGCCAGATACGCAGTATTTT | CASSSGLAGGPDTQYF
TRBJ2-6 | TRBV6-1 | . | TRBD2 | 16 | TGTGCCAGCAGTGGGAGGGAGGGCTCTGGGGCCAACGTCCTGACTTTC | CASSGREGSGANVLTF
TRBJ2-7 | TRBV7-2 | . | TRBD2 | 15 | TGTGCCAGCAGCTTAAGGACTAGCGGATTGGGGGAGCAGTACTTC | CASSLRTSGLGEQYF
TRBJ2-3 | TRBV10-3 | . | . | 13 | TGTGCCATCAGTGTGAGTGGCACAGATACGCAGTATTTT | CAISVSGTDTQYF
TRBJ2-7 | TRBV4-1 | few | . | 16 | TGCGCCAGCAGCCAAGAGAGGGCGACGAGATCCTACGGGCAGTACTTC | CASSQERATRSYGQYF
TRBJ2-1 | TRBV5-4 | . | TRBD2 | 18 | TGTGCCAGCAGCTTGGGGCTAGCGGGGCTTAGCTCCTACAATGAGCAGTTCTTC | CASSLGLAGLSSYNEQFF
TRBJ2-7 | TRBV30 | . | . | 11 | TGTGCCTGGGGGAGCTCCTACGAGCAGTACTTC | CAWGSSYEQYF
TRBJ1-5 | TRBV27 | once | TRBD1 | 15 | TGTGCCAGCAGTGAGTGGACAGGGGACAATCAGCCCCAGCATTTT | CASSEWTGDNQPQHF
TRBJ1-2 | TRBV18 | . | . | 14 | TGTGCCAGCTCACCCGAGGGGGATTTGTATGGCTACACCTTC | CASSPEGDLYGYTF
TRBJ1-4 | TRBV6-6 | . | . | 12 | TGTGCCAGCAGAAACACAAATGAAAAACTGTTTTTT | CASRNTNEKLFF
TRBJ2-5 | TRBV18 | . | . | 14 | TGTGCCAGCTCACCGGTATTGGGAGTCGGGACCCAGTACTTC | CASSPVLGVGTQYF